Listed below are T cell receptor beta chains from one sample, sequenced in a study of chemoradiotherapy in HPV16-positive cancers. Using immunoSEQ multiplex PCR, the repertoire was profiled, and TCRdb retains in-frame clones only, with some absent. The table includes about 9,200 clones, around 79% detected once. The source material was tumor tissue, sampled from a patient who underwent chemoradiotherapy. These receptors all stem from a human donor with HPV-associated anogenital cancer. The CDR3 runs from the conserved cysteine through the conserved F or W. The order of the fields is V gene, clone size, J gene, D gene, CDR3 protein, CDR3 DNA. A D gene is named only where the DNA matches it firmly. Clone size, where shown, is once, few, many, or a class for clones that have expanded.

>TRBV30|NA|TRBJ1-5|TRBD1
CAWRGQSNQPQHF
TGTGCCTGGAGGGGACAGTCCAATCAGCCCCAGCATTTT
>TRBV18|few|TRBJ1-1|NA
CASRGGDEAFF
TGTGCCAGCCGCGGGGGTGACGAAGCTTTCTTT
>TRBV6-1|NA|TRBJ2-7|NA
CASRPGPKGGEQYF
TGTGCCAGCAGACCGGGTCCCAAGGGGGGGGAGCAGTACTTC
>TRBV5-1|NA|TRBJ1-2|NA
CASSLVAGALHGYTF
TGCGCCAGCAGCTTGGTGGCAGGGGCGCTCCATGGCTACACCTTC
>TRBV7-9|NA|TRBJ2-5|TRBD1
CASSGTAQETQYF
TGTGCCAGCAGCGGGACAGCCCAAGAGACCCAGTACTTC
>TRBV19|NA|TRBJ2-2|NA
CASSIERNTGELFF
TGTGCCAGTAGTATAGAAAGGAACACCGGGGAGCTGTTTTTT
>TRBV6-1|NA|TRBJ1-6|NA
CASSGAYNSPLHF
TGTGCCAGCAGTGGGGCCTATAATTCACCCCTCCACTTT
>TRBV19|NA|TRBJ1-2|NA
CASSKEEENYGYTF
TGTGCCAGTAGTAAGGAGGAGGAAAACTATGGCTACACCTTC
>TRBV9|NA|TRBJ1-1|NA
CASSVAAGSTEAFF
TGTGCCAGCAGCGTAGCTGCGGGATCGACTGAAGCTTTCTTT
>TRBV5-4|NA|TRBJ2-2|TRBD1
CASSPPHRGVDTGELFF
TGTGCCAGCAGCCCACCCCACAGGGGAGTGGACACCGGGGAGCTGTTTTTT
>TRBV7-2|few|TRBJ2-1|NA
CASSLGTAYNEQFF
TGTGCCAGCAGCTTAGGGACCGCCTACAATGAGCAGTTCTTC
>TRBV10-1|NA|TRBJ1-2|NA
CASSPVVGYGYTF
TGCGCCAGCAGTCCCGTCGTGGGCTATGGCTACACCTTC
>TRBV7-8|NA|TRBJ2-6|NA
CASSPGSSGANVLTF
TGTGCCAGCAGCCCCGGTAGCTCTGGGGCCAACGTCCTGACTTTC
>TRBV28|NA|TRBJ2-6|NA
CASSLRRLQSSGANVLTF
TGTGCCAGCAGTTTACGTCGGCTACAGTCCTCTGGGGCCAACGTCCTGACTTTC
>TRBV7-2|once|TRBJ1-1|TRBD1
CASSWDRGRWVTEAFF
TGTGCCAGCAGCTGGGACAGGGGGCGGTGGGTCACTGAAGCTTTCTTT
>TRBV14|NA|TRBJ2-5|NA
CASSQDTRRLQETQYF
TGTGCCAGCAGCCAAGACACCAGACGATTACAAGAGACCCAGTACTTC
>TRBV7-9|few|TRBJ1-4|NA
CASNGVNEKLFF
TGTGCCAGCAACGGGGTTAATGAAAAACTGTTTTTT
>TRBV11-3|medium-sized|TRBJ1-1|TRBD1
CASSPAGTGTEAFF
TGTGCCAGCAGCCCCGCCGGGACAGGAACTGAAGCTTTCTTT
>TRBV7-3|NA|TRBJ2-1|NA
CASSPTGRALVVQQFF
TGTGCCAGCAGCCCCACGGGGCGGGCCCTGGTCGTTCAGCAGTTCTTC
>TRBV7-9|NA|TRBJ1-4|NA
CASSTRGARGEKLFF
TGTGCCAGCAGCACCCGAGGGGCGAGGGGTGAAAAACTGTTTTTT
>TRBV6-5|NA|TRBJ1-2|TRBD1
CASRGQGSSGYTF
TGTGCCAGCAGGGGACAGGGGTCCTCTGGCTACACCTTC
>TRBV12-5|NA|TRBJ2-3|NA
CASGPLGTDTQYF
TGTGCTAGTGGTCCTCTAGGCACAGATACGCAGTATTTT
>TRBV19|NA|TRBJ1-2|TRBD1
CASTPGQGTYTF
TGTGCCAGTACGCCGGGACAGGGCACCTACACCTTC
>TRBV7-9|NA|TRBJ2-3|TRBD2
CASSPGLAGARTDTQYF
TGTGCCAGCAGCCCCGGACTAGCGGGGGCTCGCACAGATACGCAGTATTTT
>TRBV10-3|NA|TRBJ1-1|NA
CAIRDPSENTEAFF
TGTGCCATCAGAGACCCCAGTGAGAACACTGAAGCTTTCTTT
>TRBV5-4|NA|TRBJ2-4|NA
CASSLWGVNIQYF
TGTGCCAGCAGCTTGTGGGGGGTGAACATTCAGTACTTC
>TRBV5-1|NA|TRBJ1-3|TRBD1
CASSLPGTGAGNTIYF
TGCGCCAGCAGCTTACCCGGGACAGGGGCTGGAAACACCATATATTTT
>TRBV11-3|NA|TRBJ2-3|NA
CASGGSGTTHRDTQYF
TGTGCCAGCGGGGGGAGCGGGACAACGCACCGAGATACGCAGTATTTT
>TRBV4-1|NA|TRBJ1-2|TRBD1
CASSHQQGIGGYTF
TGCGCCAGCAGCCATCAACAGGGGATCGGTGGCTACACCTTC
>TRBV7-2|once|TRBJ1-2|TRBD1
CASSHIDRARHGYTF
TGTGCCAGCAGCCACATTGACAGGGCGCGGCATGGCTACACCTTC
>TRBV19|NA|TRBJ2-1|NA
CASSIRLEDNEQFF
TGTGCCAGTAGTATTAGGCTAGAGGACAATGAGCAGTTCTTC
>TRBV14|once|TRBJ1-2|TRBD1
CASSPGQAYGYTF
TGTGCCAGCAGCCCCGGACAGGCCTATGGCTACACCTTC
>TRBV11-3|NA|TRBJ1-1|NA
CASSPPLPMNTEAFF
TGTGCCAGCAGCCCGCCTTTGCCCATGAACACTGAAGCTTTCTTT
>TRBV6-5|NA|TRBJ2-1|NA
CASSYRAGNEQFF
TGTGCCAGCAGTTACCGGGCGGGGAATGAGCAGTTCTTC
>TRBV29-1|NA|TRBJ1-6|TRBD1
CSASTGGNSPLHF
TGCAGCGCCTCGACAGGGGGGAATTCACCCCTCCACTTT
>TRBV30|once|TRBJ2-5|NA
CAWSINLRSWGETQYF
TGTGCCTGGAGTATTAACCTTCGAAGTTGGGGGGAGACCCAGTACTTC
>TRBV7-2|once|TRBJ1-4|NA
CASSSPQDGPVEKLFF
TGTGCCAGCAGCTCCCCTCAGGATGGGCCGGTTGAAAAACTGTTTTTT
>TRBV6-4|NA|TRBJ2-1|TRBD1
CASSLRTGSDEQFF
TGTGCCAGCAGCCTGCGGACAGGGTCCGATGAGCAGTTCTTC
>TRBV7-8|NA|TRBJ1-2|NA
CASSLAGRGREYTF
TGTGCCAGCAGCTTAGCGGGCAGGGGAAGAGAATACACCTTC
>TRBV6-1|NA|TRBJ1-1|NA
CASRGFWGQDTEAFF
TGTGCCAGCAGGGGGTTTTGGGGTCAGGATACTGAAGCTTTCTTT
>TRBV28|few|TRBJ1-1|NA
CASRRTASTEAFF
TGTGCCAGCAGAAGAACAGCGAGCACTGAAGCTTTCTTT
>TRBV5-1|NA|TRBJ1-1|NA
CASSSARAGNTEAFF
TGCGCCAGCAGCTCTGCCCGGGCGGGGAACACTGAAGCTTTCTTT
>TRBV18|NA|TRBJ1-3|NA
CASSLSVGVSSGNTIYF
TGTGCCAGCTCACTCTCCGTCGGGGTGAGCTCTGGAAACACCATATATTTT
>TRBV30|NA|TRBJ2-3|TRBD2
CAWSPGGGMADTQYF
TGTGCCTGGAGTCCTGGCGGGGGGATGGCAGATACGCAGTATTTT
>TRBV19|once|TRBJ1-2|NA
CASRNKGFYGYTF
TGTGCCAGTAGAAATAAAGGGTTCTATGGCTACACCTTC
>TRBV7-9|NA|TRBJ2-1|NA
CASSLGRAPYNEQFF
TGTGCCAGCAGCTTAGGCAGGGCCCCCTACAATGAGCAGTTCTTC
>TRBV7-2|few|TRBJ2-2|TRBD2
CASSFRLAGGRTGELFF
TGTGCCAGCAGCTTCCGACTAGCGGGAGGGCGGACCGGGGAGCTGTTTTTT
>TRBV7-3|few|TRBJ2-3|NA
CASSPQVRGGTDTQYF
TGTGCCAGCAGCCCACAGGTCAGGGGAGGCACAGATACGCAGTATTTT
>TRBV6-1|few|TRBJ1-5|TRBD1
CASSERAGGTQPQHF
TGTGCCAGCAGTGAACGGGCAGGGGGCACTCAGCCCCAGCATTTT
>TRBV9|once|TRBJ2-2|TRBD2
CASSAPSGGATGELFF
TGTGCCAGCAGCGCGCCTAGCGGGGGGGCCACCGGGGAGCTGTTTTTT
>TRBV10-1|NA|TRBJ1-6|TRBD1
CASSEYRGSPLHF
TGCGCCAGCAGTGAATACAGGGGATCACCCCTCCACTTT
>TRBV11-3|NA|TRBJ1-3|NA
CASRYYRGNTIYF
TGTGCCAGCAGATACTATCGGGGAAACACCATATATTTT
>TRBV11-3|NA|TRBJ2-3|NA
CASSFTGTSTDTQYF
TGTGCCAGCAGCTTTACCGGGACAAGCACAGATACGCAGTATTTT